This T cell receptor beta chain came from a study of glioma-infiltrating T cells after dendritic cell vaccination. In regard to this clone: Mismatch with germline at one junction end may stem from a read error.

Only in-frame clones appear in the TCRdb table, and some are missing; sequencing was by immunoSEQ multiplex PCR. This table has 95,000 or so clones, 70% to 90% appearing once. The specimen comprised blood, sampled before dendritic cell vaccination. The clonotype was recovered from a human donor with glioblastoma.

The DNA for the CDR3 is TGCGCCAGCAGCCAAGATAACAGTGAAGCTTTCTTT. The encoded protein is CASSQDNSEAFF. V and J are TRBV4-1 and TRBJ1-1; D remains unclear. The CDR3 loop spans 12 amino acids. Germline V gives CDR1 MGHRA, CDR2 YSYEKL.